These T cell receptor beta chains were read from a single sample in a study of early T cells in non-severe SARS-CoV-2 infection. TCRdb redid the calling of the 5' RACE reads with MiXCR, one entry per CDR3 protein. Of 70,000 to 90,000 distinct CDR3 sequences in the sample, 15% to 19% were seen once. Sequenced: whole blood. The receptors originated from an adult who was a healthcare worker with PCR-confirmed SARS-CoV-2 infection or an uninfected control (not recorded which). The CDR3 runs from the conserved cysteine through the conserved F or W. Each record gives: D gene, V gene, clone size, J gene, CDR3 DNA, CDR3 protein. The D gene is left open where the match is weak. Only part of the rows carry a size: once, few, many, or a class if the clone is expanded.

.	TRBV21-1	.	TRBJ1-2	TGTGCCAGCAGCAAAGTAGGCCAGGGCCTTTTCTATGGCTACACCTTC	CASSKVGQGLFYGYTF
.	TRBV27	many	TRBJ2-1	TGTGCCAGCAGTTGGGGGCTCGACAGGGAGGTTTACAATGAGCAGTTCTTC	CASSWGLDREVYNEQFF
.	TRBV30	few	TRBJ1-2	TGTGCCTGGAGTGGTGGGGGCGCTGGCTATGGCTACACCTTC	CAWSGGGAGYGYTF
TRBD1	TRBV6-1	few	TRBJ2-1	TGTGCCAGCAGTGAATTTCTTTGGGGACAGGGTGACAATGAGCAGTTCTTC	CASSEFLWGQGDNEQFF
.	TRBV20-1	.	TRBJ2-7	TGCAGTGGTCTAGCAGCGTACGAGCAGTACTTC	CSGLAAYEQYF
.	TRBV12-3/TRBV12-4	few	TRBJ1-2	TGTGCCAGCAGTTTATCCCTAATCGACTACACCTTC	CASSLSLIDYTF
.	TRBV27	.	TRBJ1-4	TGTGCCAGCAGAGCCTCCAGGAATGAAAAACTGTTTTTT	CASRASRNEKLFF
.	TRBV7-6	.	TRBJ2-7	TGTGCCAGCAGCTTAAAGGAGGCCGAGCAGTACTTC	CASSLKEAEQYF
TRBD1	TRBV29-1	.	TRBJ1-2	TGCAGCGCCGGGACAGGGGTTTCCGTAAGAGGCTACACCTTC	CSAGTGVSVRGYTF
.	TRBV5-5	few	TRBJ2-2	TGTGTCAGCAGTTCCGACAGTTACACCGGGGAGCTGTTTTTT	CVSSSDSYTGELFF
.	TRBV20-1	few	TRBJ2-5	TGCAGTGCATTTAGGAATGGGGGGTACCAAGAGACCCAGTACTTC	CSAFRNGGYQETQYF
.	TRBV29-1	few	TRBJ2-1	TGCAGCGTTGAAGATCCGGAGCGGAGCTCCTACAATGAGCAGTTCTTC	CSVEDPERSSYNEQFF
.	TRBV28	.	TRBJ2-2	TGTGCCACAACAGCGTACTCGGAGCTGTTTTTT	CATTAYSELFF
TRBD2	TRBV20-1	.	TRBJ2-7	TGCAGTGCACCGGGACTATCCTACGAGCAGTACTTC	CSAPGLSYEQYF
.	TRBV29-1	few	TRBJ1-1	TGCAGCGTTGTGCAGGCAGCTGAAGCTTTCTTT	CSVVQAAEAFF
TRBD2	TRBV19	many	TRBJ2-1	TGTGCCAGTCGAGGACTAGCGGGCGGGAGCTCCTACAATGAGCAGTTCTTC	CASRGLAGGSSYNEQFF
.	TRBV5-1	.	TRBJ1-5	TGCGCCAGCAGTACCCAGGGGAATCAGCCCCAGCATTTT	CASSTQGNQPQHF
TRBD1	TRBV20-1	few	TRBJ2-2	TGCAGTGCTTCCCAACAGGGGATCGGGGAGCTGTTTTTT	CSASQQGIGELFF
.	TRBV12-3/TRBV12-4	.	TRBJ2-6	TGTGCCAGCGCCCTGGGGGCTGGGGCCAACGTCCTGACTTTC	CASALGAGANVLTF